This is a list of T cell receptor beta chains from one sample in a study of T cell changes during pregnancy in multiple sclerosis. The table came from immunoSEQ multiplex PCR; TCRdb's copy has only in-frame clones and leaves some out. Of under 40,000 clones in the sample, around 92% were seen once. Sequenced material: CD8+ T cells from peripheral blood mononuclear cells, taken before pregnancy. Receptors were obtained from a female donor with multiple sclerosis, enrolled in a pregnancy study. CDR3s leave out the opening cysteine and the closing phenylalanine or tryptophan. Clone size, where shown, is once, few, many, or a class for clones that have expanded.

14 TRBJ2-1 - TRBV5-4 ASSRRLAGGHNEQF
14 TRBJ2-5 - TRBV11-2 ASSLSDRGQGETQY
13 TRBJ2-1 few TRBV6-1 ASSEEETSYNEQF
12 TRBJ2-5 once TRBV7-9 ASSLRSGQETQY
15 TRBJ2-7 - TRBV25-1 ASSGPHRSGPSYEQY
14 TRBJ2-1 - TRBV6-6 ASSYSTPSSYNEQF
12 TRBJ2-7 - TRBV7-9 ASSPRTGREEQY
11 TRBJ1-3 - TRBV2 ASPDSSGNTIY
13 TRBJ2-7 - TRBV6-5 ASSPGLAGDYEQY
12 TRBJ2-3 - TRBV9 ASGQGISTDTQY
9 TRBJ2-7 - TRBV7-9 ASSLVGEQY
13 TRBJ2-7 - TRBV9 ASSASSGLTYEQY
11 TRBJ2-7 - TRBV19 ASSTAGGREQY
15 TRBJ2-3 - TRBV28 ASSGNSGRAVTDTQY
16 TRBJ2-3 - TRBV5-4 ASSSTPVLAGPTDTQY
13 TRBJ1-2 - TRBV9 ASTLREGANYGYT
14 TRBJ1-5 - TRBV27 ASSSRLTEGHQPQH
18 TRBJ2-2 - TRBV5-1 ASSYTGRGFRRENTGELF
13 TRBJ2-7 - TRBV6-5 ASSPSPGFSYEQY
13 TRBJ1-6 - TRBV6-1 ASIQRGGRDSPLH
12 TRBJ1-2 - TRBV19 ASSNTGGLYGYT
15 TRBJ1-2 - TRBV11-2 ASSFLRRQGPPDGYT
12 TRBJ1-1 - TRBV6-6 ASRQDRGGTEAF
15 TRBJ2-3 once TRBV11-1 ASSPWGLAGSTDTQY
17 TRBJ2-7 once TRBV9 ASSVDGPSGQDSSYEQY
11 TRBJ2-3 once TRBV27 ASSFPHTDTQY
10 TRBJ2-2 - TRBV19 ASTNGNGELF
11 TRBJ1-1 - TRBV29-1 SVDGAKNTEAF
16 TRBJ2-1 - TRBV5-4 ASSLGAGDGGRRGEQF
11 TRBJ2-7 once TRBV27 ASRQGLSYEQY
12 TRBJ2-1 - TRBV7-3 ASSLGGGYNEQF
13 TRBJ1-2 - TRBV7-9 ASRGESNRIYGYT
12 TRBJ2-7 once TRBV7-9 ASSLAGGSYEQY
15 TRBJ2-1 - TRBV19 ASSGLNGTRRYNEQF
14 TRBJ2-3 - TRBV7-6 ASRPGGSGESDTQY
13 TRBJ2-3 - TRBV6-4 ASSESSGRADTQY
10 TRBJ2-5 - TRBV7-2 ASSSSGETQY
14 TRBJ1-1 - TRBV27 ASSPRTNHMNTEAF
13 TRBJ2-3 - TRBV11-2 ASSEDRRRLNTQY
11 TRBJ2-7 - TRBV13 ASSTGARGEQY
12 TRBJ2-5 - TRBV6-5 ASSYSRAGETQY
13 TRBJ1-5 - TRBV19 ASSIDRGGNQPQH
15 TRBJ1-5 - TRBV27 ASSSLRTGESNQPQH
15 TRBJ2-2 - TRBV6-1 ASSEAGYRLNTGELF
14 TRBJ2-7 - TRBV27 ASAKGERTSGRMQY
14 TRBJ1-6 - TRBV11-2 ASSLWGQEYNSPLH
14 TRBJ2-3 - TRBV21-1 ASSREGQGVTDTQY
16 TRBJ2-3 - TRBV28 ASSPGLAGGGFTDTQY
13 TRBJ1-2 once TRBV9 ASSGEGRSNYGYT
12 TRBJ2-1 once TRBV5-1 ASSPLGGRNEQF
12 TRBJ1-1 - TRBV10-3 AISESGGRHEAF